These 10 T cell receptor beta chains were all obtained from the same sample, sequenced in a study of regulatory T cells in long-lasting Graves disease. Arm-PCR of CDR3 regions and iRepertoire HTBI primers were used to build TCR beta libraries. TCRdb independently ran MiXCR on the multiplex PCR reads; one entry per CDR3 protein. Here the sample spans about 470,000 distinct CDR3 sequences, 15% to 20% being singletons. The time point was: newly diagnosed GD, antithyroid drugs for less than 3 months. With RNA extracted from PBMCs as input, the TCR library was made. The same sample was also used in a study of T cells in Graves' hyperthyroidism and ophthalmopathy.

Source: peripheral blood mononuclear cells (PBMCs), taken at new diagnosis, from a patient treated with antithyroid drugs. All receptors come from a man aged 35-49 years with Graves disease.

This sequence joins TRBV3-1 and TRBJ2-7; TRBD1 is a possible D gene (6 bases). Trimming left V 4 bases short and J 2 bases short, with 12 bases between. The CDR3 contains 14 residues. The V gene's germline CDR1 is LGHDT and CDR2 YNNKEL (reference sequence). The CDR3 here is CASSLLGGPYEQYF. The CDR3 DNA reads TGTGCCAGCAGCCTTTTAGGGGGACCCTACGAGCAGTACTTC.

Worth noting for this clonotype: Given a much more abundant clone one base away, this may be a read error. This rearrangement joins TRBV30 to TRBJ2-4; either TRBD1 or TRBD2 may supply D (5 bases each). The CDR3 is 11 amino acids. Germline V gene lookup returns CDR1 GTSNPN and CDR2 SVGIG (reference sequence). The CDR3 DNA is TGTGCCTGGATAGGGGCGGGTGAGCTGTTCTTC. Translation gives CAWIGAGELFF.

The table lists this clonotype with many counts. The chain is built from TRBV24-1 and TRBJ1-5; no clear D. This CDR3 comprises 14 residues. Trimming removed 5 bases from V and 0 bases from J, with 7 bases in between. Per germline, CDR1 KGHDR and CDR2 SFDVKD. The CDR3 sequence is CATSAPDSNQPQHF. In DNA, the CDR3 is TGTGCCACCAGTGCTCCAGATAGCAATCAGCCCCAGCATTTT.

This clonotype has only a few counts. The V call is TRBV6-1, the J call TRBJ1-1, with 7 bases aligning to TRBD1. The CDR3 is 14 amino acids. CDR1 MNHNS and CDR2 SASEGT come from the germline V gene. The V gene end was trimmed by 5 bases and the J gene end by 4 bases; junction bases not matched to a gene: 7. This CDR3 is CASSPHRGGTEAFF. The CDR3 DNA sequence: TGTGCCAGCAGTCCCCACAGGGGAGGCACTGAAGCTTTCTTT.

The chain carries TRBV28 and TRBJ2-1; D is perhaps TRBD2 (6 bases). The CDR3 has 19 amino acids. The germline V gene has CDR1 MDHEN and CDR2 SYDVKM. Trimming pared 3 bases from V and 0 bases from J, leaving 21 bases between. The chain's CDR3 is CASSLGTTGASVSYNEQFF. The CDR3 region has the DNA TGTGCCAGCAGTTTGGGGACCACAGGAGCTAGCGTCTCCTACAATGAGCAGTTCTTC.

About this clonotype: Compared with germline, one end of the junction differs, possibly owing to a read error. V is TRBV29-1 and J is TRBJ2-2, with D possibly being TRBD2 (5 bases). The CDR3 loop spans 14 amino acids. The V gene's germline CDR1 is SQVTM and CDR2 ANQGSEA. The CDR3 loop reads CSVDLGKGTGELLF. CDR3 coding DNA: TGCAGCGTTGACCTGGGGAAAGGCACCGGGGAGCTGCTTTTT.

This clonotype was seen many times. The CDR3 loop reads CASSFGQPRTDTQYF. Written as DNA, the CDR3 is TGTGCCAGCAGCTTCGGACAACCCCGGACAGATACGCAGTATTTT. The genes are TRBV3-1 and TRBJ2-3, with D maybe TRBD1 (5 bases). The CDR3 has 15 amino acids. V lost 5 bases, J lost 3 bases, and 15 bases lay in between. The germline V gene has CDR1 LGHDT and CDR2 YNNKEL (reference sequence).

The rearrangement joins TRBV29-1 to TRBJ1-1, with D unresolved. V was trimmed by 4 bases and J by 1 base, leaving 10 bases between them. This CDR3 has 13 amino acids. From germline, CDR1 is SQVTM and CDR2 ANQGSEA. CDR3 sequence (DNA): TGCAGCGTTGGCCAGAGTTCGAACACTGAAGCTTTCTTT. This encodes CSVGQSSNTEAFF.

This clonotype occurred many times. CDR3 sequence reads: CASSLEAGLSSYNEQFF. In nucleotides, the CDR3 is TGTGCCAGCAGCTTAGAAGCGGGCCTAAGCTCCTACAATGAGCAGTTCTTC. The rearrangement uses TRBV11-2 and TRBJ2-1; maybe TRBD2 (6 bases). Germline lookup yields CDR1 SGHAT and CDR2 FQNNGV. Trimming removed 0 bases at V and 0 bases at J, with 12 bases between. The CDR3 is made up of 17 amino acids.

This clonotype has a single count. The genes are TRBV19 and TRBJ2-2, with D perhaps TRBD1 or TRBD2 (5 bases each). This CDR3 region has 16 residues. The V and J ends lost 3 bases and 9 bases respectively, with 20 bases between them. Germline values: CDR1 LNHDA, CDR2 SQIVND (reference sequence). Here the CDR3 reads CASSIMAGRGVWELFF. The CDR3 DNA is TGTGCCAGTAGTATTATGGCAGGGAGAGGAGTCTGGGAGCTGTTTTTT.